This T cell receptor beta chain was retrieved from a study of glioma-infiltrating T cells after dendritic cell vaccination. Study in general: Dendritic cell vaccination trial patients had either newly diagnosed or recurrent glioblastoma. Dendritic cells derived from monocytes and pulsed with autologous tumor lysate formed the vaccine. Patients received three intradermal dendritic cell vaccine injections at biweekly intervals. Points from the study as a whole: Complete blood and tumor specimen sets were limited to few patients.

J gave up 0 bases and V 2 bases, and 5 bases lay outside the gene matches. CDR3 size: 16 residues. CDR1 MNHNY and CDR2 SVGAGI come from the germline V gene (reference sequence). Concerning this clone: Its antigen remains unidentified.

As to time point: after dendritic cell vaccination, including at tumor progression/relapse. Libraries were prepared by immunoSEQ multiplex PCR; TCRdb keeps only in-frame clonotypes and omits some of them. The sample yields about 65,000 clones, approximately 86% seen once. The starting material was blood, obtained after dendritic cell vaccination. The chain is built from TRBV6-6 and TRBJ2-3; 7 positions agree with TRBD1. This sequence was found in a human donor with glioblastoma. CDR3 sequence: CASSYSRTGSTDTQYF. CDR3 DNA sequence: TGTGCCAGCAGTTACAGTAGGACAGGAAGCACAGATACGCAGTATTTT.